This T cell receptor beta chain was identified during a study of vaccination effects on CD4 cells after COVID-19. In the study overall: After the second dose, samples were taken at median day 72.

Libraries were prepared by immunoSEQ multiplex PCR; TCRdb keeps only in-frame clonotypes and omits some of them. The sample consists of 65,000 to 70,000 clones, roughly 76% of them appearing once. In the case of this clone: Its matching antigen is unknown.

The ends were cut back, 8 bases at V and 4 bases at J, with 17 bases in the middle. The CDR3 has 14 amino acids. In germline, CDR1 is SGHAT, CDR2 FQDESV (reference sequence). Antigen-specific CD4+ T cell clonotypes were called by their expansion after viral peptide-pool culture in ViraFEST. Cultured cells yielded isolated CD4+ T cells after approximately nine days. Either the BNT162b2 or mRNA-1273 vaccine was given to participants in two doses. The TCR originated in a human donor who received a COVID-19 vaccine. The material was CD4+ T cells from PBMCs cultured with HCoV-OC43 spike peptides, obtained after COVID-19 vaccination. Sample subset: HCoV-OC43 spike overlapping peptide pool stimulation. V and J are TRBV11-1 and TRBJ2-5; D possibly corresponds to TRBD2 (6 bases). CDR3 coding DNA: TGTGCCAGCCGAACGACTAGTTTGGGAGAGACCCAGTACTTC. Translating gives CASRTTSLGETQYF.